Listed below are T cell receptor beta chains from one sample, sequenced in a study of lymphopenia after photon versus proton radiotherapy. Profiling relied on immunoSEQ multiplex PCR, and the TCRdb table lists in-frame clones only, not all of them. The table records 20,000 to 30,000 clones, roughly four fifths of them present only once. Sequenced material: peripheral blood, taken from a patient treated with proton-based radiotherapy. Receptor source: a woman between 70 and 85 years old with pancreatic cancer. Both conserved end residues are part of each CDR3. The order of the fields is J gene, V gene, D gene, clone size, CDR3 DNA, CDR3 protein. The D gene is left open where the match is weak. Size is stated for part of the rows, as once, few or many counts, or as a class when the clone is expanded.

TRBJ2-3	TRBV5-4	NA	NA	TGTGCCAGCAGCTTGGAGTCTTTTTGGGACACGGAGGGAGATACGCAGTATTTT	CASSLESFWDTEGDTQYF
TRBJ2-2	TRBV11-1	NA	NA	TGTGCCAGCATCAGGGGTGCGACCGGGGAGCTGTTTTTT	CASIRGATGELFF
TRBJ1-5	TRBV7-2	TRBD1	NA	TGTGCCAGCACCCCCGACAGGGGGCAAGGTCAGCCCCAGCATTTT	CASTPDRGQGQPQHF
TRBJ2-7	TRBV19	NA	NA	TGTGCCAGTAGTATAGAGGAGGGGTACGAGCAGTACTTC	CASSIEEGYEQYF
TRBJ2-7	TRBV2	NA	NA	TGTGCCAGCAGTGGCGACAGAATTTACGAGCAGTACTTC	CASSGDRIYEQYF
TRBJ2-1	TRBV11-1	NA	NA	TGTGCCAGCAGCGCCGGGACACAGCAGTTCTTC	CASSAGTQQFF
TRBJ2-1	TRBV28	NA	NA	TGTGCCAGCAGTTTAGGGGCGGGCCCGATGGGCGAGCAGTTCTTC	CASSLGAGPMGEQFF
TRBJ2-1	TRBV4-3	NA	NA	TGCGCCAGCAGCCAAGGGGAGTGGCTATCGACGAACAATGAGCAGTTCTTC	CASSQGEWLSTNNEQFF
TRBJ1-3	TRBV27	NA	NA	TGTGCCAGCATGCCCGTGAGCTCTGGAAACACCATATATTTT	CASMPVSSGNTIYF
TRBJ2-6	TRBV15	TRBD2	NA	TGTGCCACCAGCACCATAGCGGGAGGGTCTGGGGCCAACGTCCTGACTTTC	CATSTIAGGSGANVLTF
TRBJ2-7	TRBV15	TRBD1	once	TGTGCCACCAGCAGAAAAGTAGGGACAGGGGGCTACGAGCAGTACTTC	CATSRKVGTGGYEQYF
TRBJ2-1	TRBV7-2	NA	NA	TGTGCCAGCAGCTTAATCGTTGGTGGGAGAGATGAGCAGTTCTTC	CASSLIVGGRDEQFF
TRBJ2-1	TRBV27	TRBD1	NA	TGTGCCAGCAGTTTTGACAGGGGGCAAAATGAGCAGTTCTTC	CASSFDRGQNEQFF
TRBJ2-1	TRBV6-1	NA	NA	TGTGCCAGCAGTGCGTTGGGGCAGGGGTTGAACAATGAGCAGTTCTTC	CASSALGQGLNNEQFF
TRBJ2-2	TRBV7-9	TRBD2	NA	TGTGCCAGCAGCCGGGAGGACGGGGAGCTGTTTTTT	CASSREDGELFF
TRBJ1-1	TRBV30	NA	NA	TGTGCCTGGAGTTCGCGCGCTGAAGCTTTCTTT	CAWSSRAEAFF
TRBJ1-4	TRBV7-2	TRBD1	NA	TGTGCCAGCAGCGTGGACAGGGGCAGTGAAAAACTGTTTTTT	CASSVDRGSEKLFF
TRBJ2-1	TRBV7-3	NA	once	TGTGCCAGCAGCTCCCAGTTGGTCGGGAGCAATGAGCAGTTCTTC	CASSSQLVGSNEQFF
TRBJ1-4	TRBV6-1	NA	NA	TGTGCCAGCAGTGACCCGACAGTTGGGGGCGAAAAACTGTTTTTT	CASSDPTVGGEKLFF
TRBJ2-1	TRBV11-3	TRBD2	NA	TGTGCCAGCAGCTTCGGTCAACTAGCGGGAGACAATGAGCAGTTCTTC	CASSFGQLAGDNEQFF
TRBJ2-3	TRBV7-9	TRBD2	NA	TGTGCCAGCACCCTACTCATTCTAGCGGGAGGCACAGATACGCAGTATTTT	CASTLLILAGGTDTQYF
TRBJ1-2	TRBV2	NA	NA	TGTGCCAGCATACTCTTCCCCGGGACCTCGTATGGCTACACCTTC	CASILFPGTSYGYTF
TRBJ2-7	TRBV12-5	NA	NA	TGTGCTAGTGCCATCAACCCCTACGAGCAGTACTTC	CASAINPYEQYF
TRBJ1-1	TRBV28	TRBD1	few	TGTGCCAGCAGTTGGGGACAGGGATATGGCGCTGAAGCTTTCTTT	CASSWGQGYGAEAFF
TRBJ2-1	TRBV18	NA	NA	TGTGCCAGCTCACCCGGGGAACGTGAGCAGTTCTTC	CASSPGEREQFF